The text below deals with one T cell receptor (beta chain). Its target is not known. One end of the junction fails to match germline, which may point to a read error. This entry comes from a study of T-cell reconstitution after alpha-beta-depleted transplantation in children. This CDR3 is 13 amino acids long. Study-level results: Certain patients had high TCRbeta diversity at day 60, and it came from recipient T cells and thymic progenitors that survived. A year post-transplant, T-cell counts and diversity derived mostly from newly produced T cells. Several hundred expanded graft clones reportedly supplied alpha-beta T cells about two months after transplant.

For TCRbeta, the library was prepared with unique molecular identifiers. TCRdb re-analysed the PCR reads in MiXCR, keeping a single row per CDR3 protein. The sample has about 140,000 distinct CDR3 sequences; 8% to 10% are singletons. This sequence joins TRBV12-3 or TRBV12-4 and TRBJ2-1, with D uncertain. The sample was PBMCs, mostly from graft donor cells, taken 180 days after TCRalphabeta/CD19-depleted stem cell transplant. This clonotype was obtained from a female patient between 2 and 15 years old who had a stem cell transplant for congenital amegakaryocytic thrombocytopenia, so the T cells may come from the graft donor. The CDR3 is CASSSYNLDRLIF. In nucleotides, the CDR3 is TGTGCCAGCAGTTCTTATAACTTGGACCGCCTGATCTTC.